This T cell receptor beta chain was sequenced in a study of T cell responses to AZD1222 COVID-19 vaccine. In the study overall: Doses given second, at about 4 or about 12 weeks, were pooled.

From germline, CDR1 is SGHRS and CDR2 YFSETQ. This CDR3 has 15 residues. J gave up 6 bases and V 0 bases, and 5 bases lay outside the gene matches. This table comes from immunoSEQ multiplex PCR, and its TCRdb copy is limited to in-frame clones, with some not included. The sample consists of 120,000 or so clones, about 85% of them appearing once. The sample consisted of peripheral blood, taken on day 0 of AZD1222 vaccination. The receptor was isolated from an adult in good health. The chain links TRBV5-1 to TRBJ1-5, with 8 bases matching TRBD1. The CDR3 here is CASSLGAGGGQPQHF. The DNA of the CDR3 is TGCGCCAGCAGCTTGGGCGCAGGGGGCGGTCAGCCCCAGCATTTT.